The clone carrying this T cell receptor (beta chain) has a count of ten or more. Its cognate antigen is unknown. The data were obtained in a study of identical twins. The study, taken as a whole, reports: While abundant cord blood beta clonotypes carried fewer insertions, memory repertoires showed no such pattern.

Per germline, CDR1 SQVTM and CDR2 ANQGSEA. The length of the CDR3 is 13 residues. The V end was cut by 6 bases, the J end by 4 bases, with 13 bases between. Unique molecular identifiers were in the cDNA, with template-switch universal primer binding. Using its own MiXCR run on the 5' RACE reads, TCRdb lists one record per CDR3 protein. The sample yields about 900,000 distinct CDR3 sequences, over 9% seen once. All of the donors were Caucasians in good health. These data also featured in a second study, about yellow fever vaccine responses in identical twins. That study adds: Vaccine T cell responses of twins reportedly seemed partly convergent and partly personalized.

Sequenced: PBMCs. The V and J genes are TRBV29-1 and TRBJ1-5, with D unclear. The sequence came from a woman between 18 and 29 years old in good health. CDR3 nucleotides: TGCAGCGTCGCCCCCGGGCCTAATCAGCCCCAGCATTTT. It specifies CSVAPGPNQPQHF.